Sequencing of this T cell receptor (beta chain) was carried out in a study of control samples from healthy donors and cancer patients. This CDR3 is 14 amino acids long. The germline V gene has CDR1 MNHEY and CDR2 SVGAGI. V gave up 7 bases and J gave up 4 bases, with 13 bases separating them. Generated by immunoSEQ multiplex PCR, the TCRdb table keeps only in-frame clones and is missing some. The sample lists about 110,000 clones, 90% seen once, with roughly 4.4% in the top ten. The receptor was isolated from a human donor in good health. The donor label of this sample is uncertain. The specimen sequenced was blood. The V call is TRBV6-5, the J call TRBJ1-4; no clear D gene. CDR3 sequence (DNA): TGTGCCAGCACTCCAGGAGGCGGTAATGAAAAACTGTTTTTT. Residues: CASTPGGGNEKLFF.